This note documents a single TCR beta chain sequence. Its antigen remains unidentified. Base qualities are not provided; no much larger clone lies one nucleotide away. For sequencing of the TCRbeta CDR3 region, genomic DNA was extracted from the sorted cells. The immunoSEQ Assay was used for sequencing of TCRbeta CDR3 regions. The table comes from immuneACCESS by way of TCRdb, which keeps in-frame sequences with V and J called. Part of the clones is missing from these tables; in studies checked, under half for an unresolved V gene and the rest for unknown reasons. This sample is represented by about 86,000 clones; 70% to 90% of them were singletons. The ten most abundant clones make up roughly 1.5% of the sample. The record originates from a study of OX40 agonist ivuxolimab in advanced cancers. The study in broad terms: Ivuxolimab was an agonistic, fully human IgG2 monoclonal antibody directed against OX40 (CD134), a costimulatory receptor. The point of sequencing TCRbeta in the periphery was to test whether ivuxolimab changed TCR sequence diversity and drove clonal T-cell expansion. Intravenous ivuxolimab was administered to patients every 2 weeks at six dose levels: 0.01, 0.1, 0.3, 1.5, 3 and 10 mg/kg. Partial responses occurred in three dose-escalation patients: two with cutaneous melanoma and one with hepatocellular carcinoma. In the dose-escalation cohort, roughly 80% of patients were male, and the mean age was around 60 years, with a range of about 20 to 90. The paper describes the monotherapy dose-escalation part (N ≈ 52 patients) of the phase I trial of ivuxolimab. Prior anti-PD-1, anti-PD-L1 or anti-CTLA-4 therapy was permitted, and approximately 41% of dose-escalation patients had received checkpoint inhibitors. Among the roughly 54 dose-escalation patients, about 19 had hepatocellular carcinoma, 15 melanoma, 9 renal cell carcinoma and 9 head and neck cancer. Here is what the overall study found, with its caveats: After ivuxolimab, CD8+ T cells had more expanded clones than CD4+ T cells on average. Antigen specificity was not determined for the clonally expanded peripheral T cells. At doses from 0.1 to 3.0 mg/kg, clonal expansion was seen in both CD4+ and CD8+ blood T cells between baseline and week 6. Low levels of normalized T-cell clonal expansion were also seen in some nonresponding patients. In the 0.1-3.0 mg/kg groups, partial responders had among the lowest normalized peripheral clonal expansion, particularly in CD8+ T cells.

The trial excluded patients who had a history of autoimmune disease or were on systemic immunosuppression. Peripheral blood for TCR sequencing was collected from all dose cohorts at baseline, on cycle 4 day 1, and on cycle 7 day 1. The samples were taken from a phase I, first-in-human, multicenter, open-label dose-escalation trial of ivuxolimab. Adults with locally advanced or metastatic head and neck squamous cell, hepatocellular, melanoma or renal cell carcinoma were enrolled in the trial. Before TCR sequencing, CD4+ T cells and CD8+ T cells were sorted from peripheral blood as separate populations. V loses 7 bases of germline sequence and J loses 1 base, and the interval between the two ends is 11 bases. As encoded in the germline V gene (reference sequence), CDR1 is SGHAT while CDR2 is FQDESV. CDR3 length: 14 amino acids, cysteine to phenylalanine. The kept DNA is CDR3 alone, 42 bases in frame from the first base.

The receptor chain draws on TRBV11-1 and TRBJ1-3, with the D gene call left open. The TCR was taken from an adult with an advanced solid tumor such as melanoma, head and neck, liver or kidney cancer. The sample consisted of CD4+ or CD8+ T cells sorted from blood, taken in a trial of the OX40 agonist ivuxolimab. The CDR3 has the sequence CASTMTRSGNTIYF. The nucleotides read TGTGCCAGCACCATGACACGGTCTGGAAACACCATATATTTT.